This T cell receptor (beta chain) was found in a study of cytomegalovirus exposure and HLA in healthy donors. Comment on this clone: The antigen is undetermined.

Points from the study as a whole: Roughly even sequencing depth across donors was the assumption behind the presence/absence analyses. As confirmed in vitro, a few CMV-associated chains were specific for CMV antigens.

60 Vbeta and 13 Jbeta primers were used in PCR. Profiled with immunoSEQ multiplex PCR; TCRdb holds only in-frame clones, not every one. Of 130,000 to 150,000 clones in the sample, around 67% were seen once. Sequencing was performed on PBMCs. This TCR was sampled from a man aged 18 to 30 in good health and CMV-seropositive.

In nucleotides, the CDR3 is TGCGCCAGCAGCCCGGGGACAGGGGAACAGCCCCAGCATTTT. It translates to CASSPGTGEQPQHF. The chain recombines TRBV4-3 with TRBJ1-5; 10 nucleotides align to TRBD1. The trim removed 4 bases at V and 7 bases at J, leaving 4 bases unmatched. The germline CDR1 and CDR2 sequences are LGHNA and YSLEER. There are 14 residues in the CDR3.